This T cell receptor beta chain was sequenced for a study of T-cell reconstitution after alpha-beta-depleted transplantation in children. TCRbeta library construction was performed incorporating unique molecular identifiers. TCRdb fed the PCR reads into MiXCR, producing one record per CDR3 protein. This table has 420,000 or so distinct CDR3 sequences, 9.5% to 13% appearing once. This clonotype was counted many times. The CDR3 spans 15 residues. The V gene's germline CDR1 is SGHRS and CDR2 YFSETQ. V was trimmed by 2 bases and J by 5 bases, leaving 15 bases between them. The input for sequencing was PBMCs from the stem cell graft donor, taken from the stem cell graft. The chain combines TRBV5-1 with TRBJ2-3, with D perhaps TRBD2 (7 bases). The TCR sequence derives from a human donor who donated a stem cell graft to a child with acute myeloid leukemia. The CDR3 region has the DNA TGCGCCAGCAGCTTTACGGGGGGCGCGGAAGATACGCAGTATTTT. It yields the protein CASSFTGGAEDTQYF.